Listed below are T cell receptor beta chains from one sample, sequenced in a study of T-cell reconstitution after alpha-beta-depleted transplantation in children. TCRdb reanalysed the PCR reads using MiXCR and keeps one entry per CDR3 protein. Among around 360,000 distinct CDR3 sequences, 10% were seen once, and the ten largest hold around 2.5%. The input for sequencing was PBMCs from the stem cell graft donor, taken from the stem cell graft. Source of these receptors: a human donor who donated a stem cell graft to a child with acute lymphoblastic leukemia. Both conserved end residues are part of each CDR3. The D gene is left open where the match is weak. Rows may omit the clone size; those that give it use once, few, many or a size class.

>TRBV15|TRBD1|TRBJ2-7|many
CATSRRQGYEQYF
TGTGCCACCAGCAGGAGACAGGGCTACGAGCAGTACTTC
>TRBV4-2|TRBD1|TRBJ1-2|few
CASSHASGTGGPANYGYTF
TGTGCCAGCAGCCACGCGTCCGGGACAGGGGGGCCAGCTAACTATGGCTACACCTTC
>TRBV11-2|TRBD2|TRBJ2-2|.
CASSRSGLAGVNTGELFF
TGTGCCAGCAGCCGATCGGGACTAGCGGGAGTTAACACCGGGGAGCTGTTTTTT
>TRBV7-2|TRBD2|TRBJ2-5|many
CASSFPLAGVETQYF
TGTGCCAGCAGCTTCCCTCTAGCGGGAGTAGAGACCCAGTACTTC
>TRBV5-6|TRBD1|TRBJ2-7|many
CASSSTGGGSYEQYF
TGTGCCAGCAGCTCGACAGGGGGCGGATCCTACGAGCAGTACTTC
>TRBV7-2|.|TRBJ2-2|few
CASSSTSGWGRELFF
TGTGCCAGCAGCTCAACTTCTGGGTGGGGCCGGGAGCTGTTTTTT
>TRBV12-3/TRBV12-4|.|TRBJ1-1|.
CASSLVSTEAFF
TGTGCCAGCAGTTTAGTGAGCACTGAAGCTTTCTTT
>TRBV4-1|TRBD2|TRBJ2-7|.
CASSRTSGLSYEQYF
TGCGCCAGCAGTCGGACTAGCGGGCTCTCCTACGAGCAGTACTTC
>TRBV5-8|.|TRBJ2-5|few
CASSASPMGETQYF
TGTGCCAGCAGCGCTAGCCCTATGGGGGAGACCCAGTACTTC
>TRBV2|TRBD2|TRBJ2-1|.
CASSEVVAGFYNEQFF
TGTGCCAGCAGTGAAGTGGTAGCGGGCTTTTACAATGAGCAGTTCTTC
>TRBV7-2|.|TRBJ2-7|many
CASSEGRTPLSEQYF
TGTGCCAGCAGCGAAGGCCGGACTCCACTCTCTGAGCAGTACTTC
>TRBV5-1|.|TRBJ2-7|.
CASSLAPRPLTGVYEQYF
TGCGCCAGCAGCTTGGCCCCAAGGCCCTTGACGGGAGTCTACGAGCAGTACTTC